This T cell receptor (beta chain) was captured by sequencing in a study of T cell responses to AZD1222 COVID-19 vaccine. A few counts support this clone. Its target is unknown. Study-level results: Donors skewed white British and female; clonal diversity was possibly underestimated. Regions 160-218 and 743-854 held dominance among vaccine-associated CD4 TCRs, which spanned spike. Nearly half of spike-specific TCRs reportedly target unmutated variant regions.

The CDR3 has 15 residues. The V gene lost 2 bases and the J gene lost 0 bases, with 11 bases spanning the gap. Germline V lookup: CDR1 LGHNA, CDR2 YNFKEQ. Profiled with immunoSEQ multiplex PCR; TCRdb holds only in-frame clones, not every one. This table holds roughly 140,000 clones, roughly 90% found once. J is TRBJ2-7 and V is TRBV4-2; D is perhaps TRBD1 or TRBD2 (5 bases each). Here the sequenced sample was peripheral blood, taken 28 days after the second AZD1222 dose. The receptor's source is an adult who received the AZD1222 COVID-19 vaccine. The CDR3 nucleotides read TGTGCCAGCAGCCAACCGGGACGGAGCTCCTACGAGCAGTACTTC. Protein sequence: CASSQPGRSSYEQYF.